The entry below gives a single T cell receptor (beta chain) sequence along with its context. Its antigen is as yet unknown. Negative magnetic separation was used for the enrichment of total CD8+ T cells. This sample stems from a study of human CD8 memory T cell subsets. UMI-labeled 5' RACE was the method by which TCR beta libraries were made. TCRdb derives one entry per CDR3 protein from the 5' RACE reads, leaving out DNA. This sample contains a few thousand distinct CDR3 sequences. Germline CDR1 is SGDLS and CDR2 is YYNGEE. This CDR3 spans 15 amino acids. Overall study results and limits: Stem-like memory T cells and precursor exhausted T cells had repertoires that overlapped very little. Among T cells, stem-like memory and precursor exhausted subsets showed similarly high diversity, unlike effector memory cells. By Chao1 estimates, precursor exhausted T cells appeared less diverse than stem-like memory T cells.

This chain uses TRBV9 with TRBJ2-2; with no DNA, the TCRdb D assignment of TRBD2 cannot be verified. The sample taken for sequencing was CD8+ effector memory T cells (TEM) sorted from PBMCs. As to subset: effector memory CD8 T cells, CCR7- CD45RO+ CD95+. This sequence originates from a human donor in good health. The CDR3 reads CASSVGSGSSGELFF.